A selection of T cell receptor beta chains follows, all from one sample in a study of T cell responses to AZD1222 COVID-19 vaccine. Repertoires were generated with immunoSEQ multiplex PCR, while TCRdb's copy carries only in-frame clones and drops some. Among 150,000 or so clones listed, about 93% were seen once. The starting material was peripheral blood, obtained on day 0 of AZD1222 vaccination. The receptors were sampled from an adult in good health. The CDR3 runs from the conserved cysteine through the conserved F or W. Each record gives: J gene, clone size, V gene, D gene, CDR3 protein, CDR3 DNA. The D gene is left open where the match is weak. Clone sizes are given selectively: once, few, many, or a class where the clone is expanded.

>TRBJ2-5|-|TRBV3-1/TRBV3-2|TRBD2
CASSPGLAGGQETQYF
TGTGCCAGCAGCCCGGGACTAGCGGGAGGTCAAGAGACCCAGTACTTC
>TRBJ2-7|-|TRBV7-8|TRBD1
CASSTDRGYEQYF
TGTGCCAGCAGCACAGACAGGGGCTACGAGCAGTACTTC
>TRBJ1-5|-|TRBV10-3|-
CATQENQFSNQPQHF
TGTGCCACCCAAGAGAACCAGTTTAGCAATCAGCCCCAGCATTTT
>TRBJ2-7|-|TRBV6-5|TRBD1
CASSHYGTGVSYEQYF
TGTGCCAGCAGTCACTATGGGACAGGGGTGTCCTACGAGCAGTACTTC
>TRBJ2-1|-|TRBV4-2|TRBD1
CASSQETGGPYNEQFF
TGTGCCAGCAGCCAAGAAACAGGGGGCCCCTACAATGAGCAGTTCTTC
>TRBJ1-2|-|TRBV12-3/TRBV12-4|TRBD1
CASSLGQGYGYTF
TGTGCCAGCAGTTTGGGACAGGGATATGGCTACACCTTC
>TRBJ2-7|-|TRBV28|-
CASSSSLTRTEQYF
TGTGCCAGCAGTTCCAGTTTGACTCGAACGGAGCAGTACTTC
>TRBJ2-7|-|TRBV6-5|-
CASRPPVGREQYF
TGTGCCAGCAGGCCGCCGGTGGGACGGGAGCAGTACTTC
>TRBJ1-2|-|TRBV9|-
CASSVDSNYGYTF
TGTGCCAGCAGCGTAGACTCGAACTATGGCTACACCTTC
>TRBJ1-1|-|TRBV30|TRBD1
CAWSTTGPGEAFF
TGTGCCTGGAGTACGACAGGGCCAGGGGAAGCTTTCTTT
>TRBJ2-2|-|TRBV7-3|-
CASSLDSGAGELFF
TGTGCCAGCAGCCTGGACTCGGGAGCCGGGGAGCTGTTTTTT
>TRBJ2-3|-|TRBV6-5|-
CASSYSGSSTDTQYF
TGTGCCAGCAGTTACTCCGGCAGTAGCACAGATACGCAGTATTTT
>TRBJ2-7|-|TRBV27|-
CASSPFTYSYEQYF
TGTGCCAGCAGCCCATTCACCTACTCCTACGAGCAGTACTTC
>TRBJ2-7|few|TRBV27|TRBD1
CASSYRRDRVHEQYF
TGTGCCAGCTCCTACCGCCGGGACAGGGTCCACGAGCAGTACTTC
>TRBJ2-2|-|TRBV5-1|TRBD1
CASTSSPGQGAGELFF
TGCGCCAGCACGTCTTCACCGGGACAGGGGGCCGGGGAGCTGTTTTTT
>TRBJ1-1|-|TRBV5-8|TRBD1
CASSLWHRGNTEAFF
TGTGCCAGCAGCTTGTGGCACAGGGGGAACACTGAAGCTTTCTTT
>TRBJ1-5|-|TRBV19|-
CASSIGRGGDQPQHF
TGTGCCAGTAGTATAGGAAGGGGAGGAGATCAGCCCCAGCATTTT
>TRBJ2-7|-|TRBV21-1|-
CASRRQGSFDEQYF
TGTGCCAGCAGAAGACAGGGTTCATTCGACGAGCAGTACTTC
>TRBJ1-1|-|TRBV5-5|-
CASSLGVGNTEAFF
TGTGCCAGCAGCTTGGGGGTAGGGAACACTGAAGCTTTCTTT
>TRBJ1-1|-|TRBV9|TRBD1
CASSRDRGSVIAGRDTEAFF
TGTGCCAGCAGCCGGGACAGGGGGAGCGTCATCGCTGGTAGGGACACTGAAGCTTTCTTT
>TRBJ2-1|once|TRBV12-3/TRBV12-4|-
CASNQGGDEQFF
TGTGCCAGCAATCAGGGGGGGGATGAGCAGTTCTTC
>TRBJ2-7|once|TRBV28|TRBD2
CACLRGGSYEQYF
TGTGCCTGCCTTCGTGGCGGGAGCTACGAGCAGTACTTC
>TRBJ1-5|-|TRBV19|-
CASNVKNSNQPQHF
TGTGCCAGTAACGTCAAAAATAGCAATCAGCCCCAGCATTTT
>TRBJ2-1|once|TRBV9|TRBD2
CASSGTGTSVYNEQFF
TGTGCCAGCAGCGGCACCGGGACTAGCGTTTACAATGAGCAGTTCTTC
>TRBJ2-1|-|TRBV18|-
CASSPYNEQFF
TGTGCCAGCTCACCCTACAATGAGCAGTTCTTC
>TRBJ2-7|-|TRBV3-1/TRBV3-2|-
CASSRSYYSYEQYF
TGTGCCAGCAGCCGAAGCTACTACTCCTACGAGCAGTACTTC
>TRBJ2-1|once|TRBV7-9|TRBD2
CASSHLMRLAGGLNEQFF
TGTGCCAGCAGCCACCTCATGCGACTAGCGGGAGGGCTAAATGAGCAGTTCTTC
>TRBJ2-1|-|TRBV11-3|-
CASSIENEQFF
TGTGCCAGCAGCATTGAAAATGAGCAGTTCTTC